This TCR beta chain was retrieved from a study of T-cell memory formation after mild COVID-19. This clonotype was counted a few times. Per germline, CDR1 SGHDT and CDR2 YYEEEE. V lost 0 bases and J 4 bases, leaving 16 bases between the germline ends. The CDR3 contains 16 residues. TCRdb independently ran MiXCR on the 5' RACE reads; one entry per CDR3 protein. The data hold a few hundred thousand distinct CDR3 sequences, with about 20% observed a single time. J is TRBJ1-1 and V is TRBV5-6, with a tentative D call TRBD1 (5 bases). This TCR was sampled from an adult woman who had mild COVID-19 (a few samples of this study predate the infection). Cell type and time point are not known. Sample: PBMCs or a T cell subset sorted from them (not recorded which). CDR3 protein: CASSLVGVEFRTEAFF. The CDR3 bases are TGTGCCAGCAGCTTGGTGGGGGTGGAGTTTCGCACTGAAGCTTTCTTT.